Listed here are 19 T cell receptor beta chains from one sample, sequenced in a study of T-cell reconstitution after alpha-beta-depleted transplantation in children. As it was prepared, the TCRbeta library received unique molecular identifiers. TCRdb processed the PCR reads anew with MiXCR; each CDR3 protein has one entry. The repertoire has around 380,000 distinct CDR3 sequences, approximately 11% of them found once; the top ten carry 4.5% to 7%. The source material was PBMCs from the stem cell graft donor, sampled from the stem cell graft. These receptors were taken from a human donor who donated a stem cell graft to a child with acute myeloid leukemia.

This sequence joins TRBV20-1 and TRBJ2-1, with TRBD2 identical over 9 bases. The CDR3 spans 14 residues. J gave up 6 bases and V 0 bases, and 3 bases lay outside the gene matches. Germline V gives CDR1 DFQATT, CDR2 SNEGSKA (reference sequence). The CDR3 is CSARDGTSLNEQFF. The CDR3 region has the DNA TGCAGTGCTAGAGATGGGACTAGCCTCAATGAGCAGTTCTTC.

This clonotype has a count of ten or more. V and J are TRBV10-3 and TRBJ2-1, with D possibly matching TRBD2 (6 bases). Between the trimmed V and J ends, which lost 4 bases and 0 bases, there was a span of 19 bases. CDR1 and CDR2 from the germline V gene are ENHRY and SYGVKD. This CDR3 is 18 amino acids long. CDR3 residues: CAISGTKEGGVSYNEQFF. CDR3 sequence (DNA): TGTGCCATCAGTGGGACTAAAGAGGGAGGAGTCTCCTACAATGAGCAGTTCTTC.

The chain combines TRBV12-3 or TRBV12-4 with TRBJ2-2, with 10 bases lining up with TRBD2. The V and J ends lost 6 bases and 5 bases, in that order; junction bases with no gene match: 6. The CDR3 is made up of 15 amino acids. CDR3 region: CASRPGLARTGELFF. For the CDR3, the DNA is TGTGCCAGCAGACCGGGACTAGCGAGAACCGGGGAGCTGTTTTTT.

V usage is TRBV6-5 and J usage is TRBJ2-7; D is possibly TRBD2 (5 bases). This CDR3 spans 16 amino acids. The ends were cut back, 5 bases at V and 3 bases at J, with 20 bases in the middle. Per germline, CDR1 MNHEY and CDR2 SVGAGI. CDR3 sequence reads: CASSPGLPSVGYEQYF. The DNA for the CDR3 is TGTGCCAGCAGTCCAGGACTGCCCTCCGTAGGCTACGAGCAGTACTTC.

This clonotype was detected a few times. The rearrangement joins TRBV10-3 to TRBJ1-1; weak D call: TRBD1 (6 bases). Trimming removed 2 bases at V and 0 bases at J, with 7 bases between. The germline CDR1 and CDR2 sequences are ENHRY and SYGVKD. The CDR3 consists of 14 residues. Here the CDR3 DNA reads TGTGCCATCAGTGAGCGGACAGTGAACACTGAAGCTTTCTTT. As protein: CAISERTVNTEAFF.

This clonotype was recorded many times. The chain carries TRBV9 and TRBJ1-2, with no clear D. There are 15 residues in the CDR3. Trimming removed 4 bases from V and 3 bases from J, with 16 bases in between. Germline V gene sequence: CDR1 SGDLS, CDR2 YYNGEE. CDR3 DNA sequence: TGTGCCAGCAGCCCGTCTTTTGAGCCCCACTATGGCTACACCTTC. Translation gives CASSPSFEPHYGYTF.

The V gene is TRBV20-1, the J gene TRBJ2-1, with 9 bases identical to TRBD1. V was clipped by 4 bases and J by 9 bases; unmatched bases: 13. Germline V gives CDR1 DFQATT, CDR2 SNEGSKA (reference sequence). The CDR3 length is 15 residues. CDR3 protein: CSAISGTGYAGEQFF. The CDR3, as DNA: TGCAGTGCTATTTCTGGGACAGGGTATGCGGGTGAGCAGTTCTTC.

The sample holds many counts of this clonotype. V usage is TRBV5-1 and J usage is TRBJ2-5; weak D call: TRBD2 (6 bases). V gave up 4 bases and J gave up 2 bases, with 15 bases separating them. CDR1 and CDR2 from the germline V gene are SGHRS and YFSETQ. This CDR3 has 15 residues. CDR3 nucleotide sequence: TGCGCCAGCAGCCCCCCCGCGGCGGGACAAGAGACCCAGTACTTC. Its translation is CASSPPAAGQETQYF.

This clonotype came up a few times. The J gene is TRBJ1-2, the V gene TRBV4-1, with 7 bases matching TRBD1. The germline V gene encodes CDR1 MGHRA and CDR2 YSYEKL. The CDR3 runs 16 residues. The V and J ends lost 3 bases and 8 bases, in that order; junction bases with no gene match: 15. CDR3 DNA sequence: TGCGCCAGCAGCCAGGCCGGAGACAGGGCTGGCGAGGGCTACACCTTC. This sequence encodes CASSQAGDRAGEGYTF.

This clonotype was seen repeatedly, ten times or more. The chain carries TRBV5-5 and TRBJ1-4, with TRBD1 matching over 7 bases. Germline-derived CDR1 and CDR2 are SGHKS and YYEKEE (reference sequence). The CDR3 has 14 amino acids. The V gene end was trimmed by 4 bases and the J gene end by 5 bases; junction bases not matched to a gene: 5. The chain's CDR3 is CASSRGGGNEKLFF. The DNA of the CDR3 is TGTGCCAGCAGCCGAGGGGGCGGAAATGAAAAACTGTTTTTT. The entire variable domain, with the rest obtained from reference TRBV5-5 and TRBJ1-4, is as follows: DAGVTQSPTHLIKTRGQQVTLRCSPISGHKSVSWYQQVLGQGPQFIFQYYEKEERGRGNFPDRFSARQFPNYSSELNVNALLLGDSALYLCASSRGGGNEKLFFGSGTQLSVL.

This clonotype was recorded at least ten times. The chain carries TRBV12-3 or TRBV12-4 and TRBJ2-3; D remains ambiguous. This CDR3 is 14 amino acids long. The V end was cut by 0 bases, the J end by 2 bases, with 6 bases between. CDR3 in amino acids: CASSLAHPTDTQYF. In DNA form, the CDR3 reads TGTGCCAGCAGTTTAGCGCACCCCACAGATACGCAGTATTTT.

This sequence joins TRBV2 and TRBJ2-1; 9 bases are shared with TRBD1. CDR3 size: 13 residues. Germline lookup yields CDR1 SNHLY and CDR2 FYNNEI. The V and J ends lost 8 bases and 5 bases, in that order; junction bases with no gene match: 4. The CDR3 protein is CASLRTGDNEQFF. CDR3 DNA sequence: TGTGCCAGCCTAAGGACAGGGGACAATGAGCAGTTCTTC.

J is TRBJ1-4 and V is TRBV20-1; TRBD1 is a possible D gene (6 bases). This CDR3 contains 16 residues. CDR1 DFQATT and CDR2 SNEGSKA come from the germline V gene (reference sequence). V lost 0 bases, J lost 8 bases, and 19 bases lay in between. For the CDR3, the DNA is TGCAGTGCTAGAGATGTACGGTCGGCAGGGGTGGAAAAACTGTTTTTT. This gives the protein CSARDVRSAGVEKLFF.

Ten or more counts support this clonotype. The chain employs TRBV12-3 or TRBV12-4 and TRBJ1-5; TRBD1 matches at 8 bases. V was clipped by 6 bases and J by 3 bases; unmatched bases: 10. The CDR3 is made up of 16 amino acids. In DNA, the CDR3 is TGTGCCAGCAGCGACTCCGGGACAGGCATCAATCAGCCCCAGCATTTT. It codes for CASSDSGTGINQPQHF.

In its sample, this clonotype was seen many times. This chain uses TRBV12-3 or TRBV12-4 with TRBJ2-2; TRBD2 matches 8 bases. Losses at the gene ends were 8 bases for V and 6 bases for J; bases not matched to a gene: 8. CDR3 length: 14 amino acids. DNA for the CDR3: TGTGCCAGCGCCGGGGGGGCCCGCTCCGGGGAGCTGTTTTTT. Amino acid sequence: CASAGGARSGELFF.

This clonotype has at least ten counts. The chain carries TRBV9 and TRBJ1-1; 7 positions agree with TRBD1. After removal of 2 bases from V and 1 base from J, the junction contained 11 bases not matched to a gene. The CDR3 sequence is 17 residues long. The germline V gene encodes CDR1 SGDLS and CDR2 YYNGEE. CDR3 sequence (DNA): TGTGCCAGCAGCGTGGCCCCGTCCGGGACAGCGAACACTGAAGCTTTCTTT. Encoded protein: CASSVAPSGTANTEAFF.

This clonotype showed up many times. This chain uses TRBV5-5 with TRBJ2-2; D not certain. Trimming left V 2 bases short and J 8 bases short, with 7 bases between. The CDR3 is 12 residues long. Germline V gene sequence: CDR1 SGHKS, CDR2 YYEKEE (reference sequence). The CDR3 coding sequence is TGTGCCAGCAGCTTTATTGGTGGGGAGCTGTTTTTT. Translation gives CASSFIGGELFF.

This clonotype was counted ten times or more. The chain combines TRBV29-1 with TRBJ2-7; 10 bases fit TRBD1. The CDR3 is 14 amino acids. V lost 4 bases to trimming and J lost 4 bases; unmatched junction nucleotides: 7. Germline CDR1 and CDR2: SQVTM and ANQGSEA. The DNA of the CDR3 is TGCAGCGTTGGCCCTAGGACAGGGGGGTACGAGCAGTACTTC. The encoded protein is CSVGPRTGGYEQYF.

This clonotype was seen only a few times. This rearrangement joins TRBV6-1 to TRBJ2-1; 7 bases align to TRBD2. Trimming took 6 bases from V and 1 from J; bases not matched to a gene: 12. The germline gives CDR1 MNHNS, CDR2 SASEGT. The CDR3 spans 17 residues. CDR3 residues: CASSSLQGGRSYNEQFF. The CDR3 bases are TGTGCCAGCAGCTCCCTTCAGGGAGGGAGATCCTACAATGAGCAGTTCTTC.